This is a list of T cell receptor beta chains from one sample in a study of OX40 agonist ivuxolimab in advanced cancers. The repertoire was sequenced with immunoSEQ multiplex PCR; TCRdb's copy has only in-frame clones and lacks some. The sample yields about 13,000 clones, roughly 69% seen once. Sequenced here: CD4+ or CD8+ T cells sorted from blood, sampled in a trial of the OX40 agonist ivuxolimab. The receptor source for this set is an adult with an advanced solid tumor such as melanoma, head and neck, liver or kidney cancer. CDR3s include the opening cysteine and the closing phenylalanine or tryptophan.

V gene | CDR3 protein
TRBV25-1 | CASGRSSGNTIYF
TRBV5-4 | CASSPGPLVRSDTQYF
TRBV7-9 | CASSGDRAVYEQFF
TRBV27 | CASSSFRDGGQPQHF
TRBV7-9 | CASSLTSGGVDTQYF
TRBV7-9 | CASSSLSGQGARAEAFF
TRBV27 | CASSPGLFQDTQYF
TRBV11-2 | CASSFDDSSEAFF
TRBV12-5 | CASGLGTGVTDTQYF
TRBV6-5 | CASSSRPYNEQFF
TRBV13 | CASTQSEVSAYTGELFF
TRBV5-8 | CASSTRTGWGELFF
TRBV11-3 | CASSRAGYTEAFF
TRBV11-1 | CASSPGSAGRRGNTIYF
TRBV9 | CASSPGGLTYEQYF
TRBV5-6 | CASSSGTAYEQYF
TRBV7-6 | CASSFSTDTQYF
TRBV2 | CASSGLEQYF
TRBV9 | CASSLRAEISYEQYF
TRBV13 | CASSSLGLAGDEQYF
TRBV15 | CATSRGRAGNQPQHF
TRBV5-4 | CASSPGLAGYEQYF
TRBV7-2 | CASSHGDRKAGNTIYF
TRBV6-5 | CASSDSYEQYF
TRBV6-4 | CASSDRSNQPQHF
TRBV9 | CASSVSWGLAETQYF
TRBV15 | CATSSFGSSYEQYF
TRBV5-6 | CASSLIRSWGPYEQYF
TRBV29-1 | CSVGLPYEQYF
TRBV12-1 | CASRDHGTSGRAVQYF
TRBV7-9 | CASGLWGQGGGELFF
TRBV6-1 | CASGTYNSPLHF
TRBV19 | CASSIYSTGSAYGYTF
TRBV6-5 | CASSAHLVATGELFF
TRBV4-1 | CASSHQQGMGEKLFF
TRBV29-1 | CSVTEGRESF
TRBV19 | CATSGRSGTDTQYF
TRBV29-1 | CSVLSGEQFF
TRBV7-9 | CASSPGPNEKLFF
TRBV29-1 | CSVQFEGETQYF
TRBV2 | CASSDRLRQENTEAFF
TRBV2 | CASRDRDLSYNEQFF
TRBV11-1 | CASSLGGEQPQHF
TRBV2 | CASSETGENSPLHF
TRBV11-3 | CASSLGPTGGNEQYF
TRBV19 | CASSIGLSTEAFF
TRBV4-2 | CASSFSPGGEKHEQYF
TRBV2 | CASSNDGAGADTQYF
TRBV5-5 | CASSLGFYTEAFF
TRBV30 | CAWSPGDYEQYF
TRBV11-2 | CASSLERGSHEQYF
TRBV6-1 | CASSEASTGDYNEQFF
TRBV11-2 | CASSLGETGYGYTF
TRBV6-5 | CASRSSGEEKYF
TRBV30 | CAWSVGWTYEQYF